The 20 T cell receptor beta chains below were found in one sample sequenced in a study of response to subunit inactivated influenza vaccine. TCRdb processed the RT-PCR reads anew with MiXCR; each CDR3 protein has one entry. The table records roughly 670,000 distinct CDR3 sequences, around 15% of them present only once. The starting material was PBMCs from blood, obtained less than 15 days before vaccination. The receptors were sampled from a middle-aged man who received an inactivated influenza vaccine.

For the CDR3, the DNA is TGCAGTGCTTCAGGGTGGCAGGGGACATCCCACGAGCAGTACTTC. It is translated as CSASGWQGTSHEQYF. The rearrangement links TRBV20-1 to TRBJ2-7, with D possibly TRBD1 on 6 matching bases. There are 15 residues in the CDR3. V dropped 5 bases and J dropped 5 bases, with 22 bases sitting between them. Germline V CDR1 and CDR2: DFQATT, SNEGSKA (reference sequence).

This chain links TRBV29-1 with TRBJ1-2; D is uncertain. This CDR3 comprises 12 residues. From germline, CDR1 is SQVTM and CDR2 ANQGSEA. With 7 bases removed from V and 1 base from J, the gap between germline ends came to 10 bases. As DNA, the CDR3 is TGCAGCGCCAACGACAATAACTATGGCTACACCTTC. The encoded protein is CSANDNNYGYTF.

This clonotype was detected only a few times. The J gene is TRBJ1-2, the V gene TRBV10-3, with no clear D. Germline CDR1 is ENHRY and CDR2 is SYGVKD. V was cut by 1 base and J by 8 bases, with 14 bases left in between. There are 14 residues in the CDR3. In nucleotides, the CDR3 is TGTGCCATCAGTGAGTTGAACGGACCCGGGGGCTACACCTTC. As protein: CAISELNGPGGYTF.

The rearrangement uses TRBV7-9 and TRBJ2-7, with D hard to call. This CDR3 is 12 amino acids long. The V gene lost 1 base and the J gene lost 7 bases, with 8 bases spanning the gap. Germline V gene lookup returns CDR1 SEHNR and CDR2 FQNEAQ (reference sequence). In DNA, the CDR3 is TGTGCCAGCAGCTTAGTGACGCAAGAGCAGTACTTC. Its translation is CASSLVTQEQYF.

The gene calls are TRBV28 and TRBJ2-7; no reliable D call. This CDR3 has 14 residues. The germline gives CDR1 MDHEN, CDR2 SYDVKM. The V gene lost 5 bases and the J gene lost 4 bases, with 15 bases spanning the gap. The CDR3 region is CASSTLKGRYEQYF. The CDR3 DNA is TGTGCCAGCAGTACCCTAAAGGGCCGTTACGAGCAGTACTTC.

The sample holds a few counts of this clonotype. The chain links TRBV7-9 to TRBJ2-3; 8 bases align to TRBD2. Losses at the gene ends were 2 bases for V and 3 bases for J; bases not matched to a gene: 7. CDR1 and CDR2 (germline): SEHNR, FQNEAQ (reference sequence). The CDR3 extends over 16 amino acids. The CDR3 sequence is CASSLWAGGQTDTQYF. In nucleotides, the CDR3 is TGTGCCAGCAGCTTATGGGCGGGAGGACAAACAGATACGCAGTATTTT.

V usage is TRBV3-1 and J usage is TRBJ2-7, with no clear D. There are 14 residues in the CDR3. V lost 1 base, J lost 0 bases, and 7 bases lay in between. Germline lookup yields CDR1 LGHDT and CDR2 YNNKEL (reference sequence). The CDR3 reads CASSQASLSYEQYF. For the CDR3, the DNA is TGTGCCAGCAGCCAAGCCAGCCTCTCCTACGAGCAGTACTTC.

The chain combines TRBV28 with TRBJ2-7; 7 bases fit TRBD2. The CDR3 covers 12 residues. Germline loops: CDR1 MDHEN, CDR2 SYDVKM. J gave up 6 bases and V 8 bases, and 7 bases lay outside the gene matches. The DNA for the CDR3 is TGTGCCAGCGGCCTTCTAGCGGCCGAGCAGTACTTC. Translation: CASGLLAAEQYF.

This clonotype was picked up many times. The chain is built from TRBV19 and TRBJ2-1; no definite D call. Between the trimmed V and J ends, which lost 6 bases and 5 bases, there was a span of 20 bases. Looked up from germline, CDR1 is LNHDA and CDR2 is SQIVND (reference sequence). The CDR3 covers 16 residues. CDR3 amino acids: CASSPLRAPSHNEQFF. As DNA, the CDR3 is TGTGCCAGTAGCCCTTTACGTGCCCCGTCCCACAATGAGCAGTTCTTC.

This clonotype was detected only once. The junction departs from the called germline gene at one end, perhaps through a read error. The chain employs TRBV10-3 and TRBJ2-1; 11 bases match TRBD1. The length of the CDR3 is 16 residues. Looked up from germline, CDR1 is ENHRY and CDR2 is SYGVKD. The CDR3 nucleotides are TGTGCCATCACTGAGGGACAGGGGGGTTCCTACAATGAGCAGTTCTTC. This translates into CAITEGQGGSYNEQFF.

This clonotype appeared many times. The rearrangement links TRBV5-1 to TRBJ2-1; D perhaps matches TRBD2 (6 bases). The CDR3 sequence is 14 residues long. Germline CDR1 SGHRS, CDR2 YFSETQ. Trimming cost V 4 bases and J 1 base, with 9 bases left between them. The CDR3 sequence: CASSGGESYNEQFF. Written as DNA, the CDR3 is TGCGCCAGCAGCGGAGGGGAATCCTACAATGAGCAGTTCTTC.

About this clonotype itself: The junction shows a germline mismatch at one end, possibly a read error. The V call is TRBV28, the J call TRBJ1-1; the D is unclear. The CDR3 has 14 residues. The V gene's germline CDR1 is MDHEN and CDR2 SYDVKM. The CDR3 DNA sequence: TGTGCCAGCAGTTTAAGGCAGGCTTACACTGAAGCTGTCTTT. Translated: CASSLRQAYTEAVF. Using reference TRBV28 and TRBJ1-1 for the parts outside the CDR3, the full variable domain is DVKVTQSSRYLVKRTGEKVFLECVQDMDHENMFWYRQDPGLGLRLIYFSYDVKMKEKGDIPEGYSVSREKKERFSLILESASTNQTSMYLCASSLRQAYTEAVFGQGTRLTVV.

The DNA of the CDR3 is TGTGCCAGCAGCCAAGATGAGGGCGGGAGAGGCGATGAGCAGTTCTTC. Translation gives CASSQDEGGRGDEQFF. The V gene is TRBV4-2, the J gene TRBJ2-1; TRBD2 aligns across 7 bases. CDR1 and CDR2 from the germline V gene are LGHNA and YNFKEQ. J was trimmed by 8 bases and V by 0 bases; bases with no gene match: 10. The CDR3 is made up of 16 amino acids.

This rearrangement joins TRBV27 to TRBJ2-7; unclear D gene. The CDR3 extends over 13 amino acids. Germline assignment: CDR1 MNHEY and CDR2 SMNVEV (reference sequence). Between the trimmed V and J ends, which lost 3 bases and 2 bases, there was a span of 8 bases. CDR3: CASSFTEAYEQYF. The CDR3 nucleotides read TGTGCCAGCAGTTTCACGGAAGCCTACGAGCAGTACTTC.

The chain is built from TRBV5-5 and TRBJ1-4; D gene ambiguous. Trimming pared 4 bases from V and 8 bases from J, leaving 24 bases between. CDR1 is SGHKS, CDR2 YYEKEE, per germline (reference sequence). The CDR3 is 17 residues long. In nucleotides, the CDR3 is TGTGCCAGCAGCCTCTACGCGGTGAAGCCCTCAGGAGAAAAACTGTTTTTT. Protein product: CASSLYAVKPSGEKLFF.

At least ten counts were recorded for this clonotype. The chain is built from TRBV5-1 and TRBJ2-2; D ambiguous. There are 13 residues in the CDR3. Deletions cut 4 bases from V and 6 bases from J, with 10 bases between. Germline CDR1 reads SGHRS; CDR2 reads YFSETQ. As DNA, the CDR3 is TGCGCCAGCAGCCCAGTATCCTCCGGGGAGCTGTTTTTT. Translating gives CASSPVSSGELFF.

This chain joins TRBV20-1 and TRBJ2-3; TRBD1 agrees at 7 bases. The J segment lost 4 bases and the V segment lost 0 bases, leaving 4 bases of the junction unmatched. This CDR3 has 14 amino acids. The germline CDR1 and CDR2 sequences are DFQATT and SNEGSKA (reference sequence). CDR3 coding DNA: TGCAGTGCTAGAGATTCCCAGGGGGCAGATACGCAGTATTTT. Its translation: CSARDSQGADTQYF.

The rearrangement uses TRBV18 and TRBJ1-4; no definite D call. There are 13 residues in the CDR3. Germline CDR1 reads KGHSH; CDR2 reads LQKENI. V was shortened by 2 bases and J by 3 bases, with 4 bases between the two germline ends. The CDR3 spells CASSPGPNEKLFF. The CDR3 coding sequence is TGTGCCAGCTCACCAGGGCCTAATGAAAAACTGTTTTTT.

There are many counts of this clonotype. CDR3: CASSSWGTSGSYEQYF. In DNA, the CDR3 is TGTGCCAGCAGCTCTTGGGGGACTAGCGGGAGTTACGAGCAGTACTTC. This chain uses TRBV7-6 with TRBJ2-7; 14 nucleotides line up with TRBD2. The CDR3 is made up of 16 amino acids. After removal of 4 bases from V and 4 bases from J, the junction contained 6 bases not matched to a gene. The germline gives CDR1 SGHVS, CDR2 FNYEAQ.

DNA for the CDR3: TGCAGCGTTAAGACTAGCGGTGCCTACGAGCAGTACTTC. Translated: CSVKTSGAYEQYF. The chain couples TRBV29-1 to TRBJ2-7; TRBD2 agrees at 9 bases. Germline V gene sequence: CDR1 SQVTM, CDR2 ANQGSEA. CDR3 length equals 13 residues. J lost 2 bases, V lost 5 bases, and 4 bases had no gene match.